This is a list of T cell receptor beta chains from one sample in a study of OX40 agonist ivuxolimab in advanced cancers. Here immunoSEQ multiplex PCR was the method, and the copy in TCRdb shows in-frame clones only, minus some. The top ten hold 2.6% of the sample, which has approximately 90,000 clones, roughly 90% seen once. The input for sequencing was CD4+ or CD8+ T cells sorted from blood, taken in a trial of the OX40 agonist ivuxolimab. Every receptor here comes from an adult with an advanced solid tumor such as melanoma, head and neck, liver or kidney cancer. Each CDR3 is given with its conserved first and last residue. The D gene is left open where the match is weak. Some rows have no size entry. The others give once, few or many, or a class for an expanded clone.

clone size,D gene,V gene,J gene,CDR3 protein,CDR3 DNA
.,TRBD1,TRBV9,TRBJ1-1,CASSVEWDSAEAFF,TGTGCCAGCAGCGTAGAGTGGGACAGCGCTGAAGCTTTCTTT
.,TRBD1,TRBV4-2,TRBJ1-2,CASSPTGTDYGYTF,TGTGCCAGCAGCCCCACCGGGACAGACTATGGCTACACCTTC
.,TRBD1,TRBV29-1,TRBJ2-7,CSVVPLTGAYEQYF,TGCAGCGTTGTACCACTCACAGGGGCCTACGAGCAGTACTTC
.,.,TRBV11-2,TRBJ2-1,CASSSSWAEQFF,TGTGCCAGCAGCTCCTCGTGGGCTGAGCAGTTCTTC
.,.,TRBV4-1,TRBJ1-2,CASSQAGDYGYTF,TGCGCCAGCAGCCAAGCAGGGGACTATGGCTACACCTTC
.,.,TRBV28,TRBJ1-5,CASTSRRYQPQHF,TGTGCCAGCACCTCCCGGCGGTATCAGCCCCAGCATTTT
.,.,TRBV4-1,TRBJ2-1,CASSQVHRLSYNEQFF,TGCGCCAGCAGCCAAGTCCATCGCCTCTCCTACAATGAGCAGTTCTTC
.,.,TRBV7-9,TRBJ2-2,CASSSSGPGELFF,TGTGCCAGCAGCTCAAGCGGTCCCGGGGAGCTGTTTTTT
.,.,TRBV15,TRBJ2-7,CATSRGGTTGTEYEQYF,TGTGCCACCAGCAGAGGTGGGACAACGGGGACCGAGTACGAGCAGTACTTC
.,.,TRBV30,TRBJ1-2,CALGIGYTF,TGTGCCCTGGGTATTGGCTACACCTTC
.,TRBD2,TRBV11-3,TRBJ2-7,CASSSGALARSYEQYF,TGTGCCAGCAGCTCAGGTGCACTAGCGAGATCCTACGAGCAGTACTTC
.,.,TRBV29-1,TRBJ1-3,CSVEYRGGNTIYF,TGCAGCGTTGAATACCGGGGGGGAAACACCATATATTTT
once,.,TRBV5-1,TRBJ2-3,CASSLGSGGGTDTQYF,TGCGCCAGCAGCTTGGGGTCCGGGGGCGGCACAGATACGCAGTATTTT
.,TRBD2,TRBV2,TRBJ2-2,CASGLAGANTGELFF,TGTGCCAGCGGACTAGCGGGGGCGAACACCGGGGAGCTGTTTTTT
few,.,TRBV2,TRBJ1-1,CASIMGLNTEAFF,TGTGCCAGCATTATGGGTCTCAACACTGAAGCTTTCTTT
.,.,TRBV19,TRBJ1-1,CASSLTGPWRGTEAFF,TGTGCCAGTAGTCTGACCGGGCCGTGGCGGGGAACTGAAGCTTTCTTT
.,.,TRBV5-1,TRBJ1-4,CASSLLGGAEKLFF,TGCGCCAGCAGCTTGCTCGGGGGCGCCGAAAAACTGTTTTTT
.,.,TRBV11-3,TRBJ2-1,CASSPGRYSYNEQFF,TGTGCCAGCAGTCCGGGACGTTATTCCTACAATGAGCAGTTCTTC
.,TRBD1,TRBV29-1,TRBJ2-1,CSGIKQGAASYNEQFF,TGCAGCGGGATAAAACAGGGGGCCGCCTCCTACAATGAGCAGTTCTTC
.,TRBD1,TRBV28,TRBJ1-5,CASSPGTGGNQPQHF,TGTGCCAGCAGTCCCGGGACAGGGGGCAATCAGCCCCAGCATTTT
.,.,TRBV2,TRBJ2-5,CASRPTSGETQYF,TGTGCCAGCAGACCGACCAGCGGAGAGACCCAGTACTTC
.,TRBD1,TRBV5-1,TRBJ2-3,CASSGGQGTDTQYF,TGCGCCAGCAGCGGGGGACAGGGAACAGATACGCAGTATTTT
.,.,TRBV5-6,TRBJ2-7,CASSLRRGNEQYF,TGTGCCAGCAGCTTGCGCAGGGGCAACGAGCAGTACTTC
.,.,TRBV21-1,TRBJ1-1,CASSYRTGGVAEAFF,TGTGCCAGCAGCTACCGGACAGGGGGGGTTGCTGAAGCTTTCTTT
.,.,TRBV29-1,TRBJ2-6,CSVWGAGANVLTF,TGCAGCGTCTGGGGGGCTGGGGCCAACGTCCTGACTTTC
.,TRBD1,TRBV19,TRBJ1-2,CASTFRTGEDGYTF,TGTGCCAGTACCTTCAGGACAGGAGAGGATGGCTACACCTTC
.,.,TRBV5-6,TRBJ1-1,CASSLVEGRAFF,TGTGCCAGCAGCTTGGTGGAGGGGCGAGCTTTCTTT
.,TRBD2,TRBV28,TRBJ2-7,CASRPPFSGGFLEQYF,TGTGCCAGCAGGCCTCCCTTTTCGGGGGGGTTTCTCGAGCAGTACTTC
.,.,TRBV7-9,TRBJ1-2,CASSPGPFYTF,TGTGCCAGCAGCCCGGGCCCGTTCTACACCTTC
.,TRBD2,TRBV5-1,TRBJ2-1,CASSLGGGYNEQFF,TGCGCCAGCAGCTTGGGCGGGGGTTACAATGAGCAGTTCTTC
.,.,TRBV6-5,TRBJ2-3,CASSYSGTHTDTQYF,TGTGCCAGCAGTTACTCTGGGACTCACACAGATACGCAGTATTTT
.,TRBD2,TRBV18,TRBJ2-7,CASSQAGAYEQYF,TGTGCCAGCTCACAGGCGGGGGCCTACGAGCAGTACTTC
.,.,TRBV7-9,TRBJ2-7,CASSSVDNYYEQYF,TGTGCCAGCAGCAGTGTGGACAACTACTACGAGCAGTACTTC
.,.,TRBV5-8,TRBJ2-1,CASSTYRTPGSNEQFF,TGTGCCAGCAGCACTTACAGGACACCCGGGTCTAATGAGCAGTTCTTC
.,.,TRBV30,TRBJ1-2,CAWSVARTSGGYTF,TGTGCCTGGAGTGTCGCCAGGACCTCCGGCGGCTACACCTTC
.,TRBD1,TRBV5-1,TRBJ1-5,CASSFGTGEGQPQHF,TGCGCCAGCAGCTTCGGGACAGGGGAGGGTCAGCCCCAGCATTTT
once,TRBD2,TRBV18,TRBJ2-2,CASSPPGLAGGSNTGELFF,TGTGCCAGCTCACCTCCGGGACTAGCGGGAGGTTCGAACACCGGGGAGCTGTTTTTT
.,.,TRBV10-3,TRBJ1-3,CAIHREGSGNTIYF,TGTGCCATCCATAGGGAGGGCTCTGGAAACACCATATATTTT
.,TRBD1,TRBV25-1,TRBJ2-1,CASSELETGGYNEQFF,TGTGCCAGCAGTGAATTAGAGACAGGGGGATACAATGAGCAGTTCTTC